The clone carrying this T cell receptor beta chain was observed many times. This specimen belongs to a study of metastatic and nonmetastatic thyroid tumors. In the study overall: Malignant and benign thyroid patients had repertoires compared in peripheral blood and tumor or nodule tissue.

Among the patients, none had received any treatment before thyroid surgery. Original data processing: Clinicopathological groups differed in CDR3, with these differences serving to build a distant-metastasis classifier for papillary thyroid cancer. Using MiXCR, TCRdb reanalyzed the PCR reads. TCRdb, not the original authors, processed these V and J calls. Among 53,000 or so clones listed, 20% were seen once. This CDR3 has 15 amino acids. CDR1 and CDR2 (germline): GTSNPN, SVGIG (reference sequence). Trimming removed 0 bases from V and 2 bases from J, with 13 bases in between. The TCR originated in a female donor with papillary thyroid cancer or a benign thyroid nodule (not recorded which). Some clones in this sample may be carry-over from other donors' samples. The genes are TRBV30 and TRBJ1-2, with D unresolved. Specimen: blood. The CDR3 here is CAWSVPGLANYGYTF. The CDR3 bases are TGTGCCTGGAGTGTACCAGGTCTCGCGAACTATGGCTACACCTTC.